This T cell receptor beta chain was retrieved from a study of cytotoxic CD8 clonotypes in ibrutinib-treated CLL. Repertoires were generated with immunoSEQ multiplex PCR, while TCRdb's copy carries only in-frame clones and drops some. The table lists around 30,000 clones, 57% of them singletons, with approximately 5.4% in the top ten. The CDR3 spans 15 residues. Looked up from germline, CDR1 is MNHNS and CDR2 is SASEGT. The ends lost 3 bases at V and 3 bases at J; junction bases unmatched: 3. The material sequenced was PBMCs, taken before ibrutinib treatment. The V and J genes are TRBV6-1 and TRBJ2-2; 8 positions agree with TRBD1. The sequence was obtained from a human donor with chronic lymphocytic leukemia. The CDR3 coding sequence is TGTGCCAGCAGTGACAGGGGGCGAGACACCGGGGAGCTGTTTTTT. This sequence encodes CASSDRGRDTGELFF.